A single sample is the source of the 3 T cell receptor beta chains below, sequenced in a study of tumor-infiltrating lymphocytes in primary liver carcinoma. DNA and RNA were both co-extracted from about 19-30 mg of bulk tissue that had not been sorted. TCR beta cDNA was made from 500 ng total RNA with a constant-region primer. Library construction for TCR beta comprised three nested multiplex PCR rounds performed with slightly modified ARM-PCR. TRBV1-TRBV30 forward primers and a C-beta reverse primer were used in the first two PCR rounds, which each ran for about 10 cycles. From the multiplex PCR reads, TCRdb called clonotypes with MiXCR, one entry per CDR3 protein. The table includes around 100,000 distinct CDR3 sequences, 69% detected once. The sample comprised liver tumor tissue from sampling region 5. The subset here: tumor region T5, tumor centre. The receptor set was obtained from a woman aged 55-70 years with primary liver carcinoma and hepatitis B virus infection.

Details on this clonotype: One end of the junction fails to match germline, which may point to a read error. The chain combines TRBV11-2 with TRBJ2-5; possible D gene TRBD2, 5 bases. Germline CDR1 and CDR2: SGHAT and FQNNGV. This CDR3 is built from 14 residues. Here the CDR3 reads CANSPTSVQETQYF. CDR3 in DNA: TGTGCCAACAGCCCCACTAGTGTCCAAGAGACCCAGTACTTC.

In regard to this clonotype: This may be a read error, as it is one base from a much larger clone. This chain joins TRBV28 and TRBJ2-2, with D tentatively TRBD2 (6 bases). V lost 8 bases, J lost 5 bases, and 18 bases lay in between. This CDR3 has 15 amino acids. Germline CDR1 is MDHEN and CDR2 is SYDVKM. The CDR3 sequence: CASGHGGAGTGELFF. The CDR3 nucleotides read TGTGCCAGCGGCCACGGAGGGGCCGGGACCGGGGAGCTGTTTTTT. Based on the CDR3 plus reference TRBV28 and TRBJ2-2, the full variable domain is DVKVTQSSRYLVKRTGEKVFLECVQDMDHENMFWYRQDPGLGLRLIYFSYDVKMKEKGDIPEGYSVSREKKERFSLILESASTNQTSMYLCASGHGGAGTGELFFGEGSRLTVL.

A note on this clonotype: Relative to the germline gene, one junction end is altered; a read error may explain this. The genes are TRBV6-1 and TRBJ2-3; D is possibly TRBD1 (6 bases). The CDR3 sequence is 14 residues long. Germline lookup yields CDR1 MNHNS and CDR2 SASEGT. CDR3 loop: CASSISGDGRTQYF. CDR3 nucleotides: TGTGCCAGCAGTATTTCAGGGGATGGAAGGACGCAATATTTT.